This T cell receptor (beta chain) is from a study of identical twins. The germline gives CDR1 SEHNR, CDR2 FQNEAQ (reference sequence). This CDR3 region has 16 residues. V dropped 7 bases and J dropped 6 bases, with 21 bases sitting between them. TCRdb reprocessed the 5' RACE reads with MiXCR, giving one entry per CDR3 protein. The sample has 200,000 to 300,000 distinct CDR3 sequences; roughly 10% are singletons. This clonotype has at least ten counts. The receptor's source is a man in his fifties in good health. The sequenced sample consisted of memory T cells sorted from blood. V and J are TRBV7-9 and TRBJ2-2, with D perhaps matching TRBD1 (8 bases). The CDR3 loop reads CASTPQGGLDSGELFF. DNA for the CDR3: TGTGCCAGCACCCCACAGGGGGGGCTCGATTCCGGGGAGCTGTTTTTT. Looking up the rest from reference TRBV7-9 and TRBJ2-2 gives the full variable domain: DTGVSQNPRHKITKRGQNVTFRCDPISEHNRLYWYRQTLGQGPEFLTYFQNEAQLEKSRLLSDRFSAERPKGSFSTLEIQRTEQGDSAMYLCASTPQGGLDSGELFFGEGSRLTVL.